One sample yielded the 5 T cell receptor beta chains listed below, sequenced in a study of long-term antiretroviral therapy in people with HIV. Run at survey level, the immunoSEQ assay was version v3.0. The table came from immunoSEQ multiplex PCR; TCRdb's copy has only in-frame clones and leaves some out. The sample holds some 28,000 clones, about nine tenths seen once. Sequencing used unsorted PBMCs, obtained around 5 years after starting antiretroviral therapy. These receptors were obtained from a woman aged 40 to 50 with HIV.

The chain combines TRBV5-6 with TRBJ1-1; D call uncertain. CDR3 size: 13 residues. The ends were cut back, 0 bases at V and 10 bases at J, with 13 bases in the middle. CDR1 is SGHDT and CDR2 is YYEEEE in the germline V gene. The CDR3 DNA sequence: TGTGCCAGCAGCTTGGTGCATTTAGGAGGAGCTTTCTTT. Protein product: CASSLVHLGGAFF.

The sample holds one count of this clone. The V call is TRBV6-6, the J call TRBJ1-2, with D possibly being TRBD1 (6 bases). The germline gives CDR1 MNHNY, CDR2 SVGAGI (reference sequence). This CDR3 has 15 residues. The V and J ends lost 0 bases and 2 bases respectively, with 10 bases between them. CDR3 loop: CASSYSLGGNYGYTF. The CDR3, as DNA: TGTGCCAGCAGTTACTCGCTGGGGGGCAACTATGGCTACACCTTC.

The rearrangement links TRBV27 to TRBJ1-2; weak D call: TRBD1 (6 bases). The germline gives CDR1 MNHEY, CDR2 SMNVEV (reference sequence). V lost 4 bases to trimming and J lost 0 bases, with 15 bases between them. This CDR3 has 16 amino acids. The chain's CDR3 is CASSSLQGQANYGYTF. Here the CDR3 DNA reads TGTGCCAGCAGTTCCCTACAGGGACAAGCTAACTATGGCTACACCTTC.

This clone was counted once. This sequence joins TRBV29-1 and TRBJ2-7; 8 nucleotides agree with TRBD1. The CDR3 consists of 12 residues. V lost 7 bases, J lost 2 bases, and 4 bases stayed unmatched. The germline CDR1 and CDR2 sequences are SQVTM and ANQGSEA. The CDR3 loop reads CSAGQGTYEQYF. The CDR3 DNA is TGCAGCGCTGGACAGGGTACCTACGAGCAGTACTTC.

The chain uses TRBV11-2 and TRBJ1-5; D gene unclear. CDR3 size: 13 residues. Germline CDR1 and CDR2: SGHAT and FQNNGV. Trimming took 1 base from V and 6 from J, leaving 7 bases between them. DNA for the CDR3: TGTGCCAGCAGCTTAGCAGTTGGTCAGCCCCAGCATTTT. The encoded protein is CASSLAVGQPQHF.